Here is one TCR beta chain with its context. Its antigen is unidentified. Germline CDR1 is SGHRS and CDR2 is YFSETQ. V shed 6 bases and J shed 4 bases, with 19 bases lying between them. The CDR3 spans 16 residues. This sample was taken from a study of shared clonotypes between healthy human individuals. Study-level findings and limits: The study found lower generation probabilities in non-shared clonotypes than in those shared by all four donors. Genetic and exposure-history diversity was limited by the small donor number. Generally, naive subsets (rather than memory subsets) showed larger estimated richness.

Libraries were prepared by immunoSEQ multiplex PCR; TCRdb keeps only in-frame clonotypes and omits some of them. The data hold some 2,400,000 clones, with approximately 96% observed a single time. The chain carries TRBV5-1 and TRBJ1-4, with a possible D match to TRBD1 (6 bases). Input material: naive CD4+ T cells sorted from blood. Subset denoted: CD45RA+ positively selected. The receptor was isolated from a man younger than 35 in good health. The CDR3 loop is CASTPGKGTLNEKLFF. CDR3 coding DNA: TGCGCCAGCACTCCTGGGAAAGGGACACTTAATGAAAAACTGTTTTTT. Full variable domain (rest looked up from reference TRBV5-1 and TRBJ1-4): KAGVTQTPRYLIKTRGQQVTLSCSPISGHRSVSWYQQTPGQGLQFLFEYFSETQRNKGNFPGRFSGRQFSNSRSEMNVSTLELGDSALYLCASTPGKGTLNEKLFFGSGTQLSVL.